These 4 T cell receptor beta chains share one sample of origin, sequenced in a study of blood T cell repertoires in COVID-19. TCRdb's copy holds only in-frame clones and misses some; the assay was immunoSEQ multiplex PCR. The data show 200,000 to 300,000 clones, roughly 86% seen once. Sequenced sample: peripheral blood. The receptors originated from a woman in her sixties or seventies with active or convalescent COVID-19.

This chain connects TRBV12-3 or TRBV12-4 to TRBJ2-1, with a tentative D call TRBD2 (5 bases). The CDR3 length is 13 residues. V lost 3 bases and J lost 7, with 10 bases in between. The CDR3 DNA reads TGTGCCAGCAGTTTGATAGCGAGGAATGAGCAGTTCTTC. It yields the protein CASSLIARNEQFF.

V gene TRBV6-5 combines with J gene TRBJ1-4; D remains unclear. CDR3 length: 16 residues. Germline lookup yields CDR1 MNHEY and CDR2 SVGAGI. The V and J ends lost 4 bases and 0 bases respectively, with 12 bases between them. CDR3 amino acids: CASSSNLVATNEKLFF. In nucleotides, the CDR3 is TGTGCCAGCAGTTCGAATCTAGTTGCAACTAATGAAAAACTGTTTTTT.

This rearrangement joins TRBV6-1 to TRBJ2-3, with 11 bases aligning to TRBD1. Germline V gene sequence: CDR1 MNHNS, CDR2 SASEGT. V trimming: 2 bases; J trimming: 5 bases; junction bases outside the gene matches: 9. There are 17 residues in the CDR3. For the CDR3, the DNA is TGTGCCAGCAGTGAACACGGGGGGACAGGGGGACAAGATACGCAGTATTTT. The encoded protein is CASSEHGGTGGQDTQYF.

This chain connects TRBV7-8 to TRBJ1-1; D is uncertain. The germline CDR1 and CDR2 sequences are SGHVS and FQNEAQ. Trimming shortened V by 5 bases and J by 0 bases, and 10 bases separated the two germline ends. This CDR3 has 14 residues. The CDR3: CASSTQTMNTEAFF. The CDR3 DNA sequence: TGTGCCAGCAGCACACAGACTATGAACACTGAAGCTTTCTTT.